The 6 T cell receptor beta chains given below trace back to one sample, sequenced in a study of blood T cells in healthy people across ages. Through a sample-barcoded 5' primer and a J-beta primer mix, a second PCR was run for roughly 6 to 11 cycles. TCRdb re-derived calls from the 5' RACE reads in MiXCR, one entry per CDR3 protein. The profile shows approximately 1,700,000 distinct CDR3 sequences, about two fifths of them singletons. What was sequenced was blood. The receptors come from a human donor in good health.

This chain joins TRBV7-3 and TRBJ1-1, with a tentative D call TRBD1 (5 bases). CDR3 length: 14 amino acids. Trimming left V 1 base short and J 7 bases short, with 13 bases between. The germline V gene encodes CDR1 SGHTA and CDR2 FQGTGA. The CDR3 bases are TGTGCCAGCAGCTTAAGGCTCGGGGACGGTGAAGCTTTCTTT. The encoded protein is CASSLRLGDGEAFF.

Here the CDR3 DNA reads TGCAGTGCTAGACCTGGACTAGGAGGCACAGATACGCAGTATTTT. The encoded protein is CSARPGLGGTDTQYF. The chain couples TRBV20-1 to TRBJ2-3; 7 nucleotides align to TRBD2. The CDR3 extends over 15 amino acids. The germline V gene has CDR1 DFQATT and CDR2 SNEGSKA (reference sequence). J gave up 1 base and V 2 bases, and 6 bases lay outside the gene matches.

This clonotype was seen a single time. This chain links TRBV9 with TRBJ2-2; unclear D gene. Trimming left V 1 base short and J 1 base short, with 5 bases between. The CDR3 is 14 amino acids. Germline V gives CDR1 SGDLS, CDR2 YYNGEE. CDR3 sequence: CASSVRLNTGELFF. As DNA, the CDR3 is TGTGCCAGCAGCGTAAGACTGAACACCGGGGAGCTGTTTTTT.

This clonotype was seen more than once but under ten times. The chain combines TRBV4-3 with TRBJ2-6; D remains ambiguous. Germline CDR1 and CDR2: LGHNA and YSLEER. The CDR3 is made up of 13 amino acids. The V and J ends lost 0 bases and 5 bases respectively, with 2 bases between them. The CDR3 here is CASSQDRANVLTF. The CDR3 bases are TGCGCCAGCAGCCAAGACAGGGCCAACGTCCTGACTTTC.

This clonotype has more than one count but fewer than ten. The chain uses TRBV12-3 or TRBV12-4 and TRBJ1-5; D may be TRBD1 (6 bases). CDR3 size: 15 residues. V was cut by 6 bases and J by 3 bases, with 15 bases left in between. The chain's CDR3 is CASSLRGGANQPQHF. The CDR3 bases are TGTGCCAGCAGCCTGCGGGGGGGGGCCAATCAGCCCCAGCATTTT.

The chain employs TRBV12-3 or TRBV12-4 and TRBJ1-4; 7 nucleotides match TRBD1. V shed 8 bases and J 4 bases; nucleotides not matched to a gene: 7. This CDR3 is 14 amino acids long. CDR3: CASLGAGGNEKLFF. The CDR3 nucleotides are TGTGCCAGCTTAGGGGCAGGGGGTAATGAAAAACTGTTTTTT.